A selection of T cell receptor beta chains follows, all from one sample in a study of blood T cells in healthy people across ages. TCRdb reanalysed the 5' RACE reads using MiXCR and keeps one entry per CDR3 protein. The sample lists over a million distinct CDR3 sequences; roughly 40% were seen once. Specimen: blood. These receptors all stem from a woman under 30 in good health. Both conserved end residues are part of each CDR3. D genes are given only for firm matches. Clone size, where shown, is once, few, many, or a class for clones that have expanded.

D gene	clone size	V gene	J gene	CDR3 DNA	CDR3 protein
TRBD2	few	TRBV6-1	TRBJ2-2	TGTGCCAGTAGCGGGAGTAGACTTCTCACGAACACCGGGGAGCTGTTTTTT	CASSGSRLLTNTGELFF
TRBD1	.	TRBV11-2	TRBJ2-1	TGTGCCAGCAGCCCCGGGACAGGGTATTCCTACAATGAGCAGTTCTTC	CASSPGTGYSYNEQFF
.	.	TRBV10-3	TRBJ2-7	TGTGCCACACTGGACACTTACGAGCAGTACTTC	CATLDTYEQYF
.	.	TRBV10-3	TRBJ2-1	TGTGCCATCAGTGATTTGGGTATTCGGTTCTTC	CAISDLGIRFF
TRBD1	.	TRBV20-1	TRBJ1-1	TGCAGTGCCTCTACAGGGGGCACATCCTACGGAGCTAAAGCTTTCTTT	CSASTGGTSYGAKAFF
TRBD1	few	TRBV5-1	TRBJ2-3	TGCGCCAGCAGCTTGGAGGGGGCGTACACAGATACGCAGTATTTT	CASSLEGAYTDTQYF
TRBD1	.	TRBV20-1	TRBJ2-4	TGCAGTGCTAGACGCCCGGGAACAGGGGGCTTAGGAGCCAAAAACATTCAGTACTTC	CSARRPGTGGLGAKNIQYF
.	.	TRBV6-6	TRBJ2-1	TGTGCCAGCAGTTACGTGGCAGGGCCCTACAATGAGCAGTTCTTC	CASSYVAGPYNEQFF
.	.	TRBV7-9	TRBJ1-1	TGTGCCAGCAGCAAGGAATCCCCAAACACTGAAGCTTTCTTT	CASSKESPNTEAFF
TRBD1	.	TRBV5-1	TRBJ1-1	TGCGCCAGCAGCCCCTGGACAGGGGGGACCAACATGAACACTGAAGCTTTCTTT	CASSPWTGGTNMNTEAFF
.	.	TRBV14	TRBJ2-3	TGTGCCAGCAGCCAAGATATTTCGAAAGGCCTCCGCACAGATACGCAGTATTTT	CASSQDISKGLRTDTQYF
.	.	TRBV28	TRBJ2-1	TGTGCCAGCAGTTTATCGGGGGCAGGTCTGGGGGGGAATGAGCAGTTCTTC	CASSLSGAGLGGNEQFF
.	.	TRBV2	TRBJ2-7	TGTGCCAGCTCCGCGGGACACTCTATCTCCTACGAGCAGTACTTC	CASSAGHSISYEQYF
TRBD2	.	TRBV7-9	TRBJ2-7	TGTGCCAGCAGCTCCACCTCGCCCGGACTAGATGGCTACGAGCAGTACTTC	CASSSTSPGLDGYEQYF
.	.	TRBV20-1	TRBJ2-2	TGCAGTGCTAGAGAGGGTGCGGGGAGTAAGCTGTTTTTT	CSAREGAGSKLFF
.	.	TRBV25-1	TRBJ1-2	TGTGCCAGCAGTGACAGACCTGGGCAGGACGTCTATGGCTACACCTTC	CASSDRPGQDVYGYTF
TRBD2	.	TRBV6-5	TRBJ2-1	TGTGCCAGCAGTTCCGCAGATGCGGTAGCGGGAGGTACCTACAATGAGCAGTTCTTC	CASSSADAVAGGTYNEQFF
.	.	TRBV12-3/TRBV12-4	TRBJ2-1	TGTGCCAGCAGTATCCGGGAGACCCTCTACAATGAGCAGTTCTTC	CASSIRETLYNEQFF
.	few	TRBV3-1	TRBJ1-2	TGTGCCACCAGCCAAGGGGCAGGCCGCGGCTACACCTTC	CATSQGAGRGYTF
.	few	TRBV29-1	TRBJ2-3	TGCAGCGGTACGGACGGGACAGATACGCAGTATTTT	CSGTDGTDTQYF
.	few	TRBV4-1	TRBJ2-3	TGCGCCAGCAGCGCGCCTCAGGGGAGTATCACAGATACGCAGTATTTT	CASSAPQGSITDTQYF
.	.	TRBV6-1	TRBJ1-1	TGTGCCTCCAAAGCAGACATGAACACTGAAGCTTTCTTT	CASKADMNTEAFF
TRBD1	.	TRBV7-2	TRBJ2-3	TGTGCCAGCAGCTCGGAGAGGGGCAGGGGGCGAGTCACAGATATGCAGTATTTT	CASSSERGRGRVTDMQYF
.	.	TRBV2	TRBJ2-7	TGTGCCAGCAGTGGGGGCGCAGGGGTCAACGAGCAGTACTTC	CASSGGAGVNEQYF
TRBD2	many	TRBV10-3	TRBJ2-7	TGTGCCATCGCAGAAGGGGAGGGATTGTACGAGCAGTACTTC	CAIAEGEGLYEQYF
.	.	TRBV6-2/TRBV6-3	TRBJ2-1	TGTGCCAGCAGCCCGGGACTTGGCGCCTACAATGAGCAGTTCTTC	CASSPGLGAYNEQFF
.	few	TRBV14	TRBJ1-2	TGTGCCAGCAGCCCCGGAAGAGGGAGGGTAGGCTACACCTTC	CASSPGRGRVGYTF
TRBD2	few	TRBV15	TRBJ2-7	TGTGCCACCAGCAGACGTACCGGGACTAGCGGGGGAGCCTACGAGCAGTACTTC	CATSRRTGTSGGAYEQYF